Following are 30 T cell receptor beta chains from one sample sequenced in a study of blood T cell repertoires in COVID-19. Sequencing used immunoSEQ multiplex PCR; TCRdb keeps in-frame clones, though not all of them. The data hold approximately 100,000 clones, with approximately 91% observed a single time. Material for sequencing was peripheral blood. These receptors originate from a woman aged 55-70 years with acute or convalescent COVID-19.

This clone occurred once. DNA of the CDR3: TGTGCCAGCAGCCTCGGGACAGGGGGCAACTATGGCTACACCTTC. It encodes CASSLGTGGNYGYTF. The V call is TRBV7-6, the J call TRBJ1-2; TRBD1 matches 12 bases. In germline, CDR1 is SGHVS, CDR2 FNYEAQ. V was pared by 5 bases and J by 2 bases, with 3 bases of the junction left unmatched. The CDR3 loop spans 15 amino acids.

The chain links TRBV11-3 to TRBJ1-1; TRBD1 matches at 7 bases. CDR3 length equals 13 residues. Looked up from germline, CDR1 is SGHNT and CDR2 is YENEEA. The V segment lost 1 base and the J segment 11 bases; nucleotides outside the gene matches: 7. DNA for the CDR3: TGTGCCAGCAGCTTAGTACTCACAGGGGACGCTTTCTTT. This translates into CASSLVLTGDAFF.

The CDR3 region has the DNA TGTGCCAGCAGCGAACCGGGACAGGGGGGTAATGAGCAGTTCTTC. Protein sequence: CASSEPGQGGNEQFF. V usage is TRBV7-8 and J usage is TRBJ2-1; 11 bases map to TRBD1. The CDR3 is made up of 15 amino acids. Germline values: CDR1 SGHVS, CDR2 FQNEAQ. With V trimmed by 5 bases and J by 7 bases, 7 bases remained unmatched.

The genes are TRBV5-1 and TRBJ2-3; D might be TRBD2 (6 bases). The V end was cut by 4 bases, the J end by 0 bases, with 9 bases between. Looked up from germline, CDR1 is SGHRS and CDR2 is YFSETQ. The CDR3 runs 14 residues. The CDR3 sequence is CASSRDFSTDTQYF. The CDR3 nucleotides are TGCGCCAGCAGCCGGGACTTCAGCACAGATACGCAGTATTTT.

The chain joins TRBV19 to TRBJ1-4; maybe TRBD1 (6 bases). CDR1 is LNHDA and CDR2 is SQIVND in the germline V gene (reference sequence). CDR3 size: 14 residues. V lost 1 base and J 7 bases, leaving 10 bases between the germline ends. The CDR3 protein is CASSIGQGREKLFF. CDR3 DNA sequence: TGTGCCAGTAGTATAGGGCAGGGGCGTGAAAAACTGTTTTTT.

This chain joins TRBV11-2 and TRBJ1-3; D is unclear. This CDR3 has 16 residues. Trimming stripped 2 bases from V and 4 bases from J, with 15 bases between. Germline V gene lookup returns CDR1 SGHAT and CDR2 FQNNGV. The CDR3 coding sequence is TGTGCCAGCAGCTTAAATGGGCTCCCACAGGGAAACACCATATATTTT. It yields the protein CASSLNGLPQGNTIYF.

This clone was observed a few times. The chain combines TRBV5-5 with TRBJ1-1; D may be TRBD1 (5 bases). This CDR3 spans 15 amino acids. With 0 bases removed from V and 1 base from J, the gap between germline ends came to 10 bases. The germline V gene has CDR1 SGHKS and CDR2 YYEKEE (reference sequence). The CDR3: CASSLDLRENTEAFF. CDR3 in DNA: TGTGCCAGCAGCTTGGATCTCAGGGAGAACACTGAAGCTTTCTTT.

This clone was seen just once. The chain recombines TRBV11-3 with TRBJ2-5, with 7 nucleotides matching TRBD2. CDR1 SGHNT and CDR2 YENEEA come from the germline V gene. The CDR3 runs 15 residues. The V and J ends lost 3 bases and 3 bases, in that order; junction bases with no gene match: 7. The DNA of the CDR3 is TGTGCCAGCAGCTTGTCTGGGAGGGCCAAAGAGACCCAGTACTTC. Protein product: CASSLSGRAKETQYF.

V is TRBV12-3 or TRBV12-4 and J is TRBJ2-3, with no clear D. The CDR3 has 13 amino acids. V was clipped by 3 bases and J by 5 bases, with 9 bases between them. CDR3 in DNA: TGTGCCAGCAGTTTTCTGCCGGGAGATACGCAGTATTTT. Its translation is CASSFLPGDTQYF.

The gene calls are TRBV27 and TRBJ2-1; 7 bases are shared with TRBD2. Trimming cost V 8 bases and J 5 bases; bases outside gene matches: 6. The CDR3 runs to 13 residues. Germline V gene sequence: CDR1 MNHEY, CDR2 SMNVEV (reference sequence). The CDR3 is CASVAGSNNEQFF. The CDR3 bases are TGTGCCAGCGTAGCGGGCTCAAACAATGAGCAGTTCTTC.

V usage is TRBV28 and J usage is TRBJ2-2; TRBD1 aligns across 10 bases. The CDR3 sequence is 15 residues long. Germline assignment: CDR1 MDHEN and CDR2 SYDVKM. The trim removed 6 bases at V and 0 bases at J, leaving 1 base unmatched. The DNA of the CDR3 is TGTGCCAGCAGGGGGACAGGGGCGAACACCGGGGAGCTGTTTTTT. Amino acids: CASRGTGANTGELFF.

The chain carries TRBV5-1 and TRBJ2-7; 9 bases are a match to TRBD2. With 4 bases clipped from V and 2 bases from J, the junction kept 7 bases outside the gene matches. This CDR3 region has 15 residues. Germline assignment: CDR1 SGHRS and CDR2 YFSETQ. The DNA for the CDR3 is TGCGCCAGCAGCCCTGGACTAGCGCAAACCTACGAGCAGTACTTC. Amino acid sequence: CASSPGLAQTYEQYF. Full variable domain (outside the CDR3, taken from reference TRBV5-1 and TRBJ2-7): KAGVTQTPRYLIKTRGQQVTLSCSPISGHRSVSWYQQTPGQGLQFLFEYFSETQRNKGNFPGRFSGRQFSNSRSEMNVSTLELGDSALYLCASSPGLAQTYEQYFGPGTRLTVT.

The chain is built from TRBV2 and TRBJ2-2, with TRBD2 as a possible D gene (7 bases). This CDR3 spans 14 amino acids. Germline assignment: CDR1 SNHLY and CDR2 FYNNEI. The germline V and J ends were trimmed by 4 bases and 4 bases, with 10 bases remaining between them. The CDR3 protein is CASSGGGGTGELFF. The CDR3 DNA sequence: TGTGCCAGCAGTGGAGGGGGGGGCACCGGGGAGCTGTTTTTT.

This clone was observed a single time. The V gene is TRBV24-1, the J gene TRBJ2-5, with 7 bases fitting TRBD2. The germline gives CDR1 KGHDR, CDR2 SFDVKD. J gave up 4 bases and V 3 bases, and 4 bases lay outside the gene matches. This CDR3 is 14 amino acids long. The CDR3 DNA reads TGTGCCACCAGTGATCCGGGACTATTAGAGACCCAGTACTTC. It is translated as CATSDPGLLETQYF.

This clone came up once. The chain links TRBV5-1 to TRBJ1-6; D gene uncertain. V gave up 0 bases and J gave up 13 bases, with 14 bases separating them. The germline V gene has CDR1 SGHRS and CDR2 YFSETQ. The CDR3 spans 14 residues. Here the CDR3 reads CASSLAAAGAPLHF. For the CDR3, the DNA is TGCGCCAGCAGCTTGGCTGCTGCCGGAGCGCCCCTCCACTTT.

V and J are TRBV5-1 and TRBJ2-3; D not resolved. Trimming shortened V by 0 bases and J by 5 bases, and 19 bases separated the two germline ends. This CDR3 spans 17 amino acids. Germline lookup yields CDR1 SGHRS and CDR2 YFSETQ. In DNA form, the CDR3 reads TGCGCCAGCAGCTTGGGGGCGTCTCCGGCTATCATAGATACGCAGTATTTT. This codes for CASSLGASPAIIDTQYF.

J is TRBJ2-7 and V is TRBV28; 8 bases are shared with TRBD1. In germline, CDR1 is MDHEN, CDR2 SYDVKM. The CDR3 is 14 residues long. The ends lost 4 bases at V and 2 bases at J; junction bases unmatched: 4. As DNA, the CDR3 is TGTGCCAGCAGTTCCGGGACAGGAGCCTACGAGCAGTACGTC. Protein sequence: CASSSGTGAYEQYV.

The gene calls are TRBV12-3 or TRBV12-4 and TRBJ1-1; D call uncertain. The CDR3 extends over 11 amino acids. V gave up 5 bases and J gave up 5 bases, with 6 bases separating them. The CDR3 loop is CASSRNTEAFF. The DNA of the CDR3 is TGTGCCAGCAGTCGTAATACTGAAGCTTTCTTT.

This rearrangement joins TRBV11-2 to TRBJ1-2; TRBD1 agrees at 8 bases. Germline V gives CDR1 SGHAT, CDR2 FQNNGV. The V gene end was trimmed by 0 bases and the J gene end by 3 bases; junction bases not matched to a gene: 9. This CDR3 contains 17 residues. In nucleotides, the CDR3 is TGTGCCAGCAGCTTAGATTCGTCAGGGGGCTATGACTATGGCTACACCTTC. This gives the protein CASSLDSSGGYDYGYTF.

The genes are TRBV19 and TRBJ2-1, with 8 bases identical to TRBD1. The CDR3 has 16 amino acids. Trimming took 3 bases from V and 2 from J; bases not matched to a gene: 6. The germline V gene has CDR1 LNHDA and CDR2 SQIVND (reference sequence). For the CDR3, the DNA is TGTGCCAGTAGTATCGGAGGGACAGGCCCCTACAATGAGCAGTTCTTC. Protein: CASSIGGTGPYNEQFF.

The rearrangement links TRBV7-2 to TRBJ1-1, with D possibly TRBD1 on 5 matching bases. There are 14 residues in the CDR3. Trimming stripped 2 bases from V and 0 bases from J, with 7 bases between. CDR1 and CDR2 from the germline V gene are SGHTA and FQGNSA. CDR3 protein: CASSLNRLNTEAFF. The CDR3, as DNA: TGTGCCAGCAGCTTAAACAGGCTGAACACTGAAGCTTTCTTT.

The gene calls are TRBV20-1 and TRBJ1-2, with D perhaps TRBD1 (5 bases). V was shortened by 3 bases and J by 8 bases, with 7 bases between the two germline ends. CDR1 DFQATT and CDR2 SNEGSKA come from the germline V gene (reference sequence). This CDR3 comprises 10 residues. The CDR3 sequence: CSASAGGYTF. The CDR3 nucleotides are TGCAGTGCTAGTGCAGGGGGCTACACCTTC.

V gene TRBV11-3 combines with J gene TRBJ2-5, with TRBD2 matching 9 bases. The CDR3 is 15 amino acids. CDR1 SGHNT and CDR2 YENEEA come from the germline V gene. V trimming: 0 bases; J trimming: 7 bases; junction bases outside the gene matches: 6. CDR3 sequence: CASSLETSGGGTQYF. The CDR3 nucleotides are TGTGCCAGCAGCTTAGAGACTAGCGGAGGAGGGACCCAGTACTTC. Complete variable domain (other parts from reference TRBV11-3 and TRBJ2-5): EAGVVQSPRYKIIEKKQPVAFWCNPISGHNTLYWYLQNLGQGPELLIRYENEEAVDDSQLPKDRFSAERLKGVDSTLKIQPAELGDSAVYLCASSLETSGGGTQYFGPGTRLLVL.

The genes are TRBV27 and TRBJ2-1; maybe TRBD2 (5 bases). Between the trimmed V and J ends, which lost 10 bases and 13 bases, there was a span of 14 bases. The CDR3 covers 10 residues. In germline, CDR1 is MNHEY, CDR2 SMNVEV (reference sequence). CDR3 sequence: CANLSREQFF. The CDR3 DNA sequence: TGTGCCAACCTGTCGAGGGAACAGTTCTTC.

This clone was detected only a few times. V gene TRBV27 combines with J gene TRBJ2-1; possibly TRBD1 for D (6 bases). The V end was cut by 2 bases, the J end by 6 bases, with 14 bases between. CDR3 size: 15 residues. The germline V gene has CDR1 MNHEY and CDR2 SMNVEV (reference sequence). CDR3 sequence (DNA): TGTGCCAGCAGTTTAGCCGGGACACCCCCCAATGAGCAGTTCTTC. It yields the protein CASSLAGTPPNEQFF.

The chain uses TRBV5-1 and TRBJ1-3; D gene ambiguous. The CDR3 contains 14 residues. V was trimmed by 0 bases and J by 3 bases, leaving 7 bases between them. The V gene's germline CDR1 is SGHRS and CDR2 YFSETQ. The CDR3 region has the DNA TGCGCCAGCAGCTTGGTCGGGATTGGAAACACCATATATTTT. This gives the protein CASSLVGIGNTIYF. Combining the CDR3 with reference TRBV5-1 and TRBJ1-3 gives the whole variable domain KAGVTQTPRYLIKTRGQQVTLSCSPISGHRSVSWYQQTPGQGLQFLFEYFSETQRNKGNFPGRFSGRQFSNSRSEMNVSTLELGDSALYLCASSLVGIGNTIYFGEGSWLTVV.

This clone was found a few times. The V and J genes are TRBV28 and TRBJ2-7; TRBD1 might be the D (5 bases). CDR1 and CDR2 (germline): MDHEN, SYDVKM. The CDR3 consists of 13 residues. Trimming shortened V by 7 bases and J by 2 bases, and 12 bases separated the two germline ends. The CDR3 nucleotides are TGTGCCAGCACCTCGCAGGGCCCCTACGAGCAGTACTTC. Its protein is CASTSQGPYEQYF.

The chain uses TRBV2 and TRBJ1-4, with 7 bases lining up with TRBD1. J gave up 5 bases and V 6 bases, and 9 bases lay outside the gene matches. Germline loops: CDR1 SNHLY, CDR2 FYNNEI. The length of the CDR3 is 15 residues. The CDR3 nucleotides are TGTGCCAGCAGAAATCAGGGACAGTTGAATGAAAAACTGTTTTTT. Amino acid sequence: CASRNQGQLNEKLFF.

This clone came up many times. The J gene is TRBJ1-5, the V gene TRBV6-2 or TRBV6-3; D gene unclear. Germline-derived CDR1 and CDR2 are MNHEY and SVGEGT. This CDR3 is built from 14 residues. Trimming took off 2 bases at V and 3 bases at J, with 8 bases between the two ends. The CDR3 DNA is TGTGCCAGCAGTTACGGCGGTCTCAATCAGCCCCAGCATTTT. Translating gives CASSYGGLNQPQHF.

The genes are TRBV29-1 and TRBJ2-5; no clear D gene. From germline, CDR1 is SQVTM and CDR2 ANQGSEA. The germline V and J ends were trimmed by 4 bases and 1 base, with 7 bases remaining between them. The CDR3 has 12 residues. The CDR3 reads CSVGDFQETQYF. The CDR3 DNA reads TGCAGCGTTGGAGACTTCCAAGAGACCCAGTACTTC.